Below, one T cell receptor (beta chain) is given with its context. Its antigen remains unknown. The CDR3 loop spans 15 amino acids. Unmatched junction bases numbered 11, after V lost 5 bases and J lost 4 bases. Germline V gene lookup returns CDR1 SGHVS and CDR2 FQNEAQ. The data are from a study of CD8+ T cells in alopecia areata. About the study: Tofacitinib dosing lasted 6 to 18 months, which was then followed by 6 months off drug. Overall study results and limits: Tofacitinib significantly lowered scalp clonality and expanded CD8+ clones among the top 100.

RNA, once extracted, was reverse transcribed into cDNA for use as the sequencing template. Only in-frame clones appear in the TCRdb table, and some are missing; sequencing was by immunoSEQ multiplex PCR. The sample gives 100,000 to 120,000 clones, less than 60% of which show up once; about 3.2% is in the top ten. The treatment here: oral pan-JAK inhibitor, 5-10 mg twice daily. Sorted out of PBMCs were CD4+ T cells and CD8+ T cells. This material consisted of CD4+ T cells sorted from blood, taken at week 24, from a patient treated with tofacitinib. The source is a human donor with alopecia areata. The chain employs TRBV7-8 and TRBJ2-7, with TRBD2 identical over 7 bases. The DNA of the CDR3 is TGTGCCAGCAGCCTATCTAGCGGCGGGGCATACGAGCAGTACTTC. Translated: CASSLSSGGAYEQYF.